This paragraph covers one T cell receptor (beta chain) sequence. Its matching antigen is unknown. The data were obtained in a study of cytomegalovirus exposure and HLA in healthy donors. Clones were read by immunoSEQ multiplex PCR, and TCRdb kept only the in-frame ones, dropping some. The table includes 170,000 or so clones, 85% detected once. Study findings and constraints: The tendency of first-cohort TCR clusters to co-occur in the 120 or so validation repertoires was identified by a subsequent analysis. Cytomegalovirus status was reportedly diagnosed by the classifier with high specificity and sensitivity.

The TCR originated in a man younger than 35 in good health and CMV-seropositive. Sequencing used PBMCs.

CDR3 bases: TGTGCCTGGAGTTCGGACAGGATGCAGCCCCAGCATTTT. Encoded protein: CAWSSDRMQPQHF. The chain is built from TRBV30 and TRBJ1-5; TRBD1 matches 7 bases. This CDR3 spans 13 amino acids. CDR1 is GTSNPN, CDR2 SVGIG, per germline (reference sequence). V lost 2 bases, J lost 7 bases, and 5 bases stayed unmatched. The full variable domain, with the rest looked up from reference TRBV30 and TRBJ1-5, is SQTIHQWPATLVQPVGSPLSLECTVEGTSNPNLYWYRQAAGRGLQLLFYSVGIGQISSEVPQNLSASRPQDRQFILSSKKLLLSDSGFYLCAWSSDRMQPQHFGDGTRLSIL.